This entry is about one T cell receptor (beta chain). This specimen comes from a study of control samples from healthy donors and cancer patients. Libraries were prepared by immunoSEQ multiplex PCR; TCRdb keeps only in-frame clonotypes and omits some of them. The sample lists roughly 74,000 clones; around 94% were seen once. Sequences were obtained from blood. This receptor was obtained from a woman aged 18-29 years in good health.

The DNA of the CDR3 is TGCGCCAGCAGCCAAGAACGGCAGTATTTT. Translated, it gives CASSQERQYF. The chain carries TRBV4-1 and TRBJ2-3; no clear D gene. Germline assignment: CDR1 MGHRA and CDR2 YSYEKL. The CDR3 totals 10 residues. V lost 0 bases and J 11 bases, leaving 3 bases between the germline ends.